What follows are 11 T cell receptor beta chains derived from one specimen sequenced in a study of blood T cell repertoires in COVID-19. Here immunoSEQ multiplex PCR was the method, and the copy in TCRdb shows in-frame clones only, minus some. The data contain 190,000 or so clones, approximately 82% of them singletons. The sample was peripheral blood. All receptors derive from a human donor with acute or convalescent COVID-19. The donor label of this sample is uncertain.

The chain is built from TRBV6-5 and TRBJ2-7; D possibly corresponds to TRBD2 (7 bases). The germline V gene encodes CDR1 MNHEY and CDR2 SVGAGI. The length of the CDR3 is 14 residues. Trimming removed 2 bases at V and 3 bases at J, with 11 bases between. DNA of the CDR3: TGTGCCAGCAGTTACCGGGGGGCTGTCTACGAGCAGTACTTC. Translation: CASSYRGAVYEQYF.

The chain links TRBV9 to TRBJ2-3; no clear D. This CDR3 has 14 residues. The germline CDR1 and CDR2 sequences are SGDLS and YYNGEE. Trimming pared 5 bases from V and 4 bases from J, leaving 14 bases between. CDR3 residues: CASSLNSQADTQYF. For the CDR3, the DNA is TGTGCCAGCAGTCTTAACAGTCAAGCAGATACGCAGTATTTT.

The chain is built from TRBV2 and TRBJ2-2, with D possibly matching TRBD1 (5 bases). CDR3 size: 14 residues. Trimming cost V 9 bases and J 0 bases, with 11 bases left between them. Germline-derived CDR1 and CDR2 are SNHLY and FYNNEI. The CDR3 loop is CARGQGSNTGELFF. As DNA, the CDR3 is TGTGCCAGAGGGCAGGGCTCGAACACCGGGGAGCTGTTTTTT.

The chain has TRBV7-3 and TRBJ1-1; D perhaps matches TRBD1 (5 bases). The V end lost 2 bases, the J end lost 5 bases, and 9 bases lay between the germline ends. The CDR3 covers 13 residues. Per germline, CDR1 SGHTA and CDR2 FQGTGA. The DNA of the CDR3 is TGTGCCAGCAGCTTAGGGACTTTGACTGAAGCTTTCTTT. The encoded protein is CASSLGTLTEAFF.

The V gene is TRBV5-6, the J gene TRBJ1-1; 9 bases are shared with TRBD1. Germline values: CDR1 SGHDT, CDR2 YYEEEE. After removal of 4 bases from V and 6 bases from J, the junction contained 7 bases not matched to a gene. CDR3 size: 14 residues. The CDR3 DNA reads as TGTGCCAGCAGCGAGCCGGGACAGGGATCTGAAGCTTTCTTT. Its protein is CASSEPGQGSEAFF.

This clone was found once. This chain links TRBV27 with TRBJ2-7; the match to TRBD2 covers 10 bases. Trimming took 4 bases from V and 2 from J; bases not matched to a gene: 8. The CDR3 spans 16 residues. Germline V gene lookup returns CDR1 MNHEY and CDR2 SMNVEV (reference sequence). The DNA of the CDR3 is TGTGCCAGCAGTTACGAATCTAGCGGGGGTCCCTACGAGCAGTACTTC. The encoded protein is CASSYESSGGPYEQYF.

The chain combines TRBV3-1 (or the pseudogene TRBV3-2) with TRBJ2-7; TRBD1 matches 9 bases. Germline V lookup: CDR1 LGHDT, CDR2 YNNKEL (reference sequence). CDR3 size: 15 residues. Trimming took 4 bases from V and 2 from J; bases not matched to a gene: 6. The CDR3, as DNA: TGTGCCAGCAGCCGGTTCGGGACAGGGCCCTACGAGCAGTACTTC. Amino acids: CASSRFGTGPYEQYF.

The V gene is TRBV6-5, the J gene TRBJ2-2; 11 bases line up with TRBD1. The V and J ends lost 4 bases and 6 bases, in that order; junction bases with no gene match: 7. Germline V gene lookup returns CDR1 MNHEY and CDR2 SVGAGI. The CDR3 totals 16 residues. Written as DNA, the CDR3 is TGTGCCAGCAGTTCCCCGGACAGGGGGCACGCCGGGGAGCTGTTTTTT. Protein sequence: CASSSPDRGHAGELFF.

This clone has just one count. The chain links TRBV27 to TRBJ2-1; 11 bases are a match to TRBD2. V lost 2 bases, J lost 6 bases, and 3 bases stayed unmatched. The CDR3 contains 15 residues. Germline CDR1 reads MNHEY; CDR2 reads SMNVEV (reference sequence). As DNA, the CDR3 is TGTGCCAGCAGTTTAACTAGCGGGAGAAGCAATGAGCAGTTCTTC. Its translation: CASSLTSGRSNEQFF.

This clone was seen only once. J is TRBJ1-5 and V is TRBV4-1, with D possibly matching TRBD1 (6 bases). CDR3 length equals 17 residues. Looked up from germline, CDR1 is MGHRA and CDR2 is YSYEKL. V dropped 4 bases and J dropped 10 bases, with 26 bases sitting between them. The CDR3 loop reads CASSPTQKGVRGRPQHF. The CDR3 DNA sequence: TGCGCCAGCAGCCCCACCCAGAAAGGTGTCAGGGGACGACCCCAGCATTTT.

The chain carries TRBV27 and TRBJ1-2, with 10 bases that match TRBD1. The CDR3 sequence is 16 residues long. The germline V gene has CDR1 MNHEY and CDR2 SMNVEV (reference sequence). With V trimmed by 5 bases and J by 4 bases, 10 bases remained unmatched. The CDR3 DNA follows: TGTGCCAGCAGTAAAGGGACAGGGGAGGGCCCCTATGGCTACACCTTC. Amino acids: CASSKGTGEGPYGYTF.